Listed below are T cell receptor beta chains from one sample, sequenced in a study of T cell responses to AZD1222 COVID-19 vaccine. Clones were read by immunoSEQ multiplex PCR, and TCRdb kept only the in-frame ones, dropping some. The sample lists fewer than 180,000 clones; around 95% were seen once. The input for sequencing was peripheral blood, taken on day 0 of AZD1222 vaccination. All receptors derive from an adult in good health. Both conserved end residues are part of each CDR3. D genes are given only for firm matches. The listing skips clone size in some rows; elsewhere it reads once, few, many or a size class.

d_gene	j_gene	abundance	v_gene	CDR3nt	CDR3aa
.	TRBJ1-1	.	TRBV4-1	TGCGCCAGCAGCCAAATTGGAGTGAACACTGAAGCTTTCTTT	CASSQIGVNTEAFF
.	TRBJ2-2	.	TRBV11-3	TGTGCCAGCAGCCGGGGACTGCTGCACGGGGAGCTGTTTTTT	CASSRGLLHGELFF
.	TRBJ1-5	once	TRBV9	TGTGCCAGCAGCTTAGGGGACAATCAGCCCCAGCATTTT	CASSLGDNQPQHF
TRBD2	TRBJ2-5	.	TRBV4-1	TGCGCCAGCAGCCAAGAGAACAGGCTTAGCGGGAGGGGGGAGACCCAGTACTTC	CASSQENRLSGRGETQYF
TRBD1	TRBJ1-6	.	TRBV28	TGTGCCAGCAGTTCAGGGACAGGGGGCTTGAATTCACCCCTCCACTTT	CASSSGTGGLNSPLHF
.	TRBJ1-5	.	TRBV18	TGTGCCAGCTCACCACCACCAGGGGAGAATCAGCCCCAGCATTTT	CASSPPPGENQPQHF
TRBD1	TRBJ2-2	.	TRBV6-5	TGTGCCAGCAGCAGGGACAGGGCTATGACCGGGGAGCTGTTTTTT	CASSRDRAMTGELFF
TRBD1	TRBJ2-1	.	TRBV9	TGTGCCAGCAGCGAGGGGGGGACAGGGTCTGTCTATGAGCAGTTCTTC	CASSEGGTGSVYEQFF
.	TRBJ2-1	.	TRBV6-1	TGTGCCAGCAGTGAATGGGACTGGCGAACCGGCCCGAATGAGCAGTTCTTC	CASSEWDWRTGPNEQFF
.	TRBJ1-5	.	TRBV6-4	TGTGCCAGCAGTGACTCGACGGGGGCTCATCAGCCCCAGCATTTT	CASSDSTGAHQPQHF
.	TRBJ1-1	.	TRBV30	TGTGCCTGTACCAACAGGGCAAACACTGAAGCTTTCTTT	CACTNRANTEAFF
.	TRBJ2-3	.	TRBV11-2	TGTGCCAGCAGCTTAGAGTTGCAGGGGGGCCGTCATACGCAGTATTTT	CASSLELQGGRHTQYF
.	TRBJ2-3	.	TRBV29-1	TGCAGCGTTGGGCTAGCGAGCACAGATACGCAGTATTTT	CSVGLASTDTQYF
.	TRBJ1-1	.	TRBV19	TGTGCCAGTAGTATCACAGGAGTGAACACTGAAGCTTTCTTT	CASSITGVNTEAFF
.	TRBJ2-5	once	TRBV5-4	TGTGCCAGCAGCTCCATAGGGCAGGGGGAGACCCAGTACTTC	CASSSIGQGETQYF
.	TRBJ1-2	.	TRBV12-3/TRBV12-4	TGTGCCAGCAGTTTCGAGGGCAGGGGCTACACCTTC	CASSFEGRGYTF
TRBD2	TRBJ2-1	.	TRBV5-6	TGTGCCAGCAGCCTTGGCGCGGGGGACTACCAATACAATGAGCAGTTCTTC	CASSLGAGDYQYNEQFF
TRBD1	TRBJ1-3	.	TRBV4-1	TGCGCCAGCAGCCTATCAGGGGGTCCCCGACCAAGCTCTGGAAACACCATATATTTT	CASSLSGGPRPSSGNTIYF
.	TRBJ2-2	.	TRBV14	TGTGCCAGCAGCCGCCCTCACGGGCAGTACACCGGGGAGCTGTTTTTT	CASSRPHGQYTGELFF
.	TRBJ1-2	.	TRBV5-5	TGTGCCAGCAGCTTGACGGTGTCTAACTATGGCTACACCTTC	CASSLTVSNYGYTF
.	TRBJ1-1	.	TRBV3-1/TRBV3-2	TGTGCCAGCAGCCAAGATCCCCCTTCGAACACTGAAGCTTTCTTT	CASSQDPPSNTEAFF
.	TRBJ2-3	.	TRBV27	TGTGCCAGCAGTGCGGACTCTGGGCTAGGAGATACGCAGTATTTT	CASSADSGLGDTQYF
.	TRBJ1-4	.	TRBV28	TGTGCCAGCAGTTTACCCGGGGCCGGCACTAATGAAAAACTGTTTTTT	CASSLPGAGTNEKLFF
.	TRBJ1-3	.	TRBV28	TGTGCCACCGCTATAAGGGTTTCTGGAAACACCATATATTTT	CATAIRVSGNTIYF
.	TRBJ2-1	once	TRBV2	TGTGCCAGCAGTGGAAAGACAGACACCAGCTCCTACAATGAGCAGTTCTTC	CASSGKTDTSSYNEQFF
.	TRBJ2-5	.	TRBV6-5	TGTGCCAGCAGCCGCCGCTTCAGGAACCAAGAGACCCAGTACTTC	CASSRRFRNQETQYF
.	TRBJ1-1	.	TRBV19	TGTGCCAGTAGTACTACAGGGTTGGGCACTGAAGCTTTCTTT	CASSTTGLGTEAFF
.	TRBJ1-2	.	TRBV28	TGTGCCAGCAGTTTTTTGGGCAGGGGCTATGGCTACACCTTC	CASSFLGRGYGYTF
.	TRBJ2-5	.	TRBV19	TGTGCCAGTAGTAGAGGGACGGCCCAGTACTTC	CASSRGTAQYF
.	TRBJ2-1	.	TRBV7-9	TGTGCCAGCAGCACCCGGGACGGATTAGAGAAATACAATGAGCAGTTCTTC	CASSTRDGLEKYNEQFF
.	TRBJ2-5	.	TRBV3-1/TRBV3-2	TGTGCCAGCAGCCTTAGGGGGGACGAGACCCAGTACTTC	CASSLRGDETQYF
.	TRBJ2-5	.	TRBV7-8	TGTGCCAGCAGCTTTAGCGGAACACAAGAGACCCAGTACTTC	CASSFSGTQETQYF
.	TRBJ1-1	few	TRBV7-9	TGTGCCAGCAGCTTGGGGACCACTGAAGCTTTCTTT	CASSLGTTEAFF
.	TRBJ1-2	.	TRBV2	TGTGCCAGCAGTGATTACAGGACCGCTACCTATGGCTACACCTTC	CASSDYRTATYGYTF
TRBD1	TRBJ1-1	.	TRBV18	TGTGCCAGCTCACCACTTCCAATGTTATGGGACAGGGGGGGGTACACTGAAGCTTTCTTT	CASSPLPMLWDRGGYTEAFF
TRBD1	TRBJ1-1	.	TRBV19	TGTGCCAGTAGTATTGGGACAGGCGGAATGAACACTGAAGCTTTCTTT	CASSIGTGGMNTEAFF
.	TRBJ2-6	.	TRBV3-1/TRBV3-2	TGTGCCAGCAGCCTGCCGGACGCGGCCAACGTCCTGACTTTC	CASSLPDAANVLTF
.	TRBJ2-1	.	TRBV3-1/TRBV3-2	TGTGCCAGCAGCCGGACGGGGAATGAGCAGTTCTTC	CASSRTGNEQFF
TRBD1	TRBJ2-1	.	TRBV18	TGTGCCAGCTCTCCCGGGACAGGGAACGATGAGCAGTTCTTC	CASSPGTGNDEQFF
TRBD2	TRBJ2-1	.	TRBV4-3	TGCGCCAGCAGCCAGGAAACTAGGGGACTAGTAGCTTACAATGAGCAGTTCTTC	CASSQETRGLVAYNEQFF
.	TRBJ2-2	.	TRBV7-2	TGTGCCAGCAGCTTTGGGCTAGCCGGGTGGAACACCGGGGAGCTGTTTTTT	CASSFGLAGWNTGELFF
.	TRBJ1-3	.	TRBV2	TGTGCCAGCAGTGACTCCGGAGGCACCATATATTTT	CASSDSGGTIYF
TRBD1	TRBJ2-5	.	TRBV5-4	TGTGCCAGCAGCCCTGACAGGGGGGACCAAGAGACCCAGTACTTC	CASSPDRGDQETQYF
.	TRBJ2-2	few	TRBV7-3	TGTGCCAGCAGCCCTGGGACTCCAAACACCGGGGAGCTGTTTTTT	CASSPGTPNTGELFF
.	TRBJ1-2	.	TRBV27	TGTGCCAGCTTGGGGGGGCTCGCTAACTATGGCTACACCTTC	CASLGGLANYGYTF
.	TRBJ1-2	.	TRBV19	TGTGCCAGTAGTATCCTCATGACAGCCTCAAACTATGGCTACACCTTC	CASSILMTASNYGYTF
.	TRBJ1-1	.	TRBV5-5	TGTGCCAGCAGCTTTTCGGGAGAAGCTTTCTTT	CASSFSGEAFF
TRBD1	TRBJ1-2	.	TRBV15	TGTGCCACCAGCCGAGGACAGGGGGATGGCTACACCTTC	CATSRGQGDGYTF
.	TRBJ1-1	few	TRBV19	TGTGCCAGTAGTGAAGGGTCCCACACTGAAGCTTTCTTT	CASSEGSHTEAFF
TRBD1	TRBJ1-1	.	TRBV30	TGTGCCTGGAGATATGGGGACAGGGTTATCGAAACTGAAGCTTTCTTT	CAWRYGDRVIETEAFF
.	TRBJ2-3	.	TRBV6-5	TGTGCCAGCACCCCGCGGAGTAGCACAGATACGCAGTATTTT	CASTPRSSTDTQYF
.	TRBJ1-4	.	TRBV12-3/TRBV12-4	TGTGCCAGCAGTTTCAGGGGTCGGGAAAAACTGTTTTTT	CASSFRGREKLFF
TRBD2	TRBJ2-3	.	TRBV6-2/TRBV6-3	TGTGCCAGCAGTTACGGGACCTTACTAGCGGGCACAGATACGCAGTATTTT	CASSYGTLLAGTDTQYF
TRBD1	TRBJ1-3	once	TRBV9	TGTGCCAGCAGCGTCGCCGGGACAGGTCGGCACACCATATATTTT	CASSVAGTGRHTIYF
.	TRBJ1-2	.	TRBV7-9	TGTGCCAGCAGCTTAGGAGGATCTGATGGCTACACCTTC	CASSLGGSDGYTF
.	TRBJ2-1	once	TRBV10-3	TGTGCCATCAGTGAGGGAGGGGCCCCCTACAATGAGCAGTTCTTC	CAISEGGAPYNEQFF
.	TRBJ2-4	once	TRBV6-6	TGTGCCAGCAGGGAAACGACAGGCTTGTCCAAAAACATTCAGTACTTC	CASRETTGLSKNIQYF
.	TRBJ2-1	.	TRBV6-4	TGTGCCAGCAGTGACTCGGCGGGCTCCTACAATGAGCAGTTCTTC	CASSDSAGSYNEQFF